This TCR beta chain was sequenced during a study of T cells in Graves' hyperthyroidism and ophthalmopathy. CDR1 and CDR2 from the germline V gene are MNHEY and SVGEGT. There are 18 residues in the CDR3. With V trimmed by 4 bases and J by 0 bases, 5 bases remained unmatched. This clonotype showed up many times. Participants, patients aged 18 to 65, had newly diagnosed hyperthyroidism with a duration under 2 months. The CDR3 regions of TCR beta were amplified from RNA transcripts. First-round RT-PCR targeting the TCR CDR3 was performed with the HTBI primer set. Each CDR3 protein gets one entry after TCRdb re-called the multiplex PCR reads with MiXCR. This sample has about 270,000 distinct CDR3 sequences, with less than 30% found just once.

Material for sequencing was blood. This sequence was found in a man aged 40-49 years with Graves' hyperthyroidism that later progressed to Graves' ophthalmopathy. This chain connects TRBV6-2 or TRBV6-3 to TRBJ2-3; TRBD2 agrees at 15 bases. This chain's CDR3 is CASSSEGLAGGSTDTQYF. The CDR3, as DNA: TGTGCCAGCAGTTCCGAGGGACTAGCGGGAGGTAGCACAGATACGCAGTATTTT.